Below are 26 T cell receptor beta chains sequenced from a single sample in a study of blood T cell repertoires in COVID-19. The table came from immunoSEQ multiplex PCR; TCRdb's copy has only in-frame clones and leaves some out. The table has around 400,000 clones, over 75% seen once. Sequences were obtained from PBMCs or T cells enriched from blood (not recorded which). These receptors were collected from a woman aged 18-29 years who had been exposed to COVID-19.

The chain links TRBV19 to TRBJ1-2, with 7 bases fitting TRBD1. Germline CDR1 reads LNHDA; CDR2 reads SQIVND (reference sequence). The CDR3 is 15 amino acids. The V gene end was trimmed by 3 bases and the J gene end by 4 bases; junction bases not matched to a gene: 8. The CDR3 loop reads CASSIRTGGSYGYTF. The CDR3 DNA follows: TGTGCCAGTAGTATCCGGACAGGCGGATCCTATGGCTACACCTTC. Full variable domain (missing parts from reference TRBV19 and TRBJ1-2): DGGITQSPKYLFRKEGQNVTLSCEQNLNHDAMYWYRQDPGQGLRLIYYSQIVNDFQKGDIAEGYSVSREKKESFPLTVTSAQKNPTAFYLCASSIRTGGSYGYTFGSGTRLTVV.

This rearrangement joins TRBV29-1 to TRBJ1-5; D is perhaps TRBD1 (5 bases). Per the germline V gene, CDR1 is SQVTM and CDR2 is ANQGSEA. This CDR3 has 16 residues. V gave up 4 bases and J gave up 2 bases, with 18 bases separating them. CDR3 nucleotides: TGCAGCGTTGCGGCGACGGGGGAAGTGGGCAATCAGCCCCAGCATTTT. Protein sequence: CSVAATGEVGNQPQHF.

In its sample, this clone was seen once. The chain combines TRBV28 with TRBJ2-3, with D maybe TRBD2 (7 bases). The CDR3 loop spans 16 amino acids. Deletions cut 3 bases from V and 5 bases from J, with 18 bases between. CDR1 and CDR2 (germline): MDHEN, SYDVKM. The CDR3 region is CASSFYGGGLGDTQYF. The CDR3 region has the DNA TGTGCCAGCAGTTTTTATGGGGGGGGCCTTGGAGATACGCAGTATTTT.

The CDR3 sequence is CASSQVQGAYEQYF. The CDR3 DNA sequence: TGTGCCAGCAGCCAAGTTCAGGGGGCCTACGAGCAGTACTTC. The chain is built from TRBV3-1 (or the pseudogene TRBV3-2) and TRBJ2-7; 7 nucleotides agree with TRBD1. This CDR3 spans 14 amino acids. The V gene end was trimmed by 1 base and the J gene end by 2 bases; junction bases not matched to a gene: 2. The germline gives CDR1 LGHDT, CDR2 YNNKEL (reference sequence).

The chain joins TRBV11-3 to TRBJ2-7; D not certain. V lost 2 bases and J 0 bases, leaving 11 bases between the germline ends. Per germline, CDR1 SGHNT and CDR2 YENEEA. The CDR3 consists of 15 residues. The CDR3 sequence is CASSLKQLCSYEQYF. Here the CDR3 DNA reads TGTGCCAGCAGCTTAAAACAGCTTTGCTCCTACGAGCAGTACTTC.

The chain employs TRBV28 and TRBJ2-1; weak D call: TRBD2 (6 bases). The V and J ends lost 3 bases and 6 bases respectively, with 15 bases between them. Germline V gene data show CDR1 as MDHEN and CDR2 as SYDVKM. The length of the CDR3 is 15 residues. CDR3 region: CASSLWRERGNEQFF. CDR3 DNA: TGTGCCAGCAGTTTGTGGCGGGAACGGGGCAATGAGCAGTTCTTC.

J is TRBJ1-6 and V is TRBV9; TRBD1 might be the D (5 bases). There are 16 residues in the CDR3. V was cut by 1 base and J by 11 bases, with 19 bases left in between. The germline gives CDR1 SGDLS, CDR2 YYNGEE. CDR3 residues: CASSVSSGGTGAPLHF. DNA of the CDR3: TGTGCCAGCAGCGTAAGTAGTGGGGGGACGGGAGCACCCCTCCACTTT.

The rearrangement links TRBV9 to TRBJ1-3; 7 bases are shared with TRBD1. J was trimmed by 0 bases and V by 3 bases; bases with no gene match: 3. There are 15 residues in the CDR3. From germline, CDR1 is SGDLS and CDR2 YYNGEE. The CDR3 sequence: CASSAGQSSGNTIYF. In DNA, the CDR3 is TGTGCCAGCAGCGCGGGACAGAGCTCTGGAAACACCATATATTTT. Full variable domain (missing parts from reference TRBV9 and TRBJ1-3): DSGVTQTPKHLITATGQRVTLRCSPRSGDLSVYWYQQSLDQGLQFLIQYYNGEERAKGNILERFSAQQFPDLHSELNLSSLELGDSALYFCASSAGQSSGNTIYFGEGSWLTVV.

The V and J genes are TRBV4-2 and TRBJ1-4; the D gene is possibly TRBD1 (5 bases). The CDR3 spans 15 residues. V gave up 0 bases and J gave up 3 bases, with 8 bases separating them. The V gene's germline CDR1 is LGHNA and CDR2 YNFKEQ. This chain's CDR3 is CASSQEQAPNEKLFF. CDR3 DNA sequence: TGTGCCAGCAGCCAAGAACAGGCTCCTAATGAAAAACTGTTTTTT.

J is TRBJ1-4 and V is TRBV18; D gene uncertain. Per germline, CDR1 KGHSH and CDR2 LQKENI. There are 16 residues in the CDR3. With 2 bases removed from V and 0 bases from J, the gap between germline ends came to 10 bases. The CDR3 spells CASSPGEAATNEKLFF. The CDR3 DNA reads as TGTGCCAGCTCACCAGGAGAGGCTGCAACTAATGAAAAACTGTTTTTT.

The chain joins TRBV28 to TRBJ1-2, with TRBD1 as a possible D gene (6 bases). V was shortened by 1 base and J by 2 bases, with 11 bases between the two germline ends. The CDR3 runs to 15 residues. Germline CDR1 MDHEN, CDR2 SYDVKM. The CDR3 loop is CASSLSGQRNYGYTF. The CDR3 DNA is TGTGCCAGCAGTTTATCTGGACAGAGGAACTATGGCTACACCTTC.

This clone occurred a few times. V and J are TRBV7-9 and TRBJ2-7; the match to TRBD2 covers 9 bases. CDR3 length equals 13 residues. CDR1 and CDR2 (germline): SEHNR, FQNEAQ (reference sequence). V was pared by 5 bases and J by 6 bases, with 5 bases of the junction left unmatched. CDR3 sequence reads: CASSGSGRREQYF. The CDR3 DNA is TGTGCCAGCAGCGGTAGCGGGAGACGCGAGCAGTACTTC.

CDR3 loop: CAWSVLTDTQYF. Here the CDR3 DNA reads TGTGCCTGGAGTGTATTAACAGATACGCAGTATTTT. This chain connects TRBV30 to TRBJ2-3; D remains ambiguous. From germline, CDR1 is GTSNPN and CDR2 SVGIG (reference sequence). This CDR3 has 12 amino acids. V was cut by 0 bases and J by 3 bases, with 4 bases left in between.

This sequence joins TRBV11-3 and TRBJ2-7; 10 nucleotides align to TRBD2. After removal of 4 bases from V and 3 bases from J, the junction contained 9 bases not matched to a gene. CDR3 length equals 16 residues. CDR1 is SGHNT and CDR2 is YENEEA in the germline V gene. CDR3 protein: CASSSGRTSGDYEQYF. As DNA, the CDR3 is TGTGCCAGCAGCTCCGGTAGAACTAGCGGGGACTACGAGCAGTACTTC.

The chain recombines TRBV28 with TRBJ1-2, with 10 bases identical to TRBD1. J was trimmed by 2 bases and V by 6 bases; bases with no gene match: 9. CDR1 and CDR2 from the germline V gene are MDHEN and SYDVKM. The CDR3 contains 16 residues. The CDR3 nucleotides are TGTGCCAGCAGCTCCCCCGGGACAGGGGCCAACTATGGCTACACCTTC. Amino acids: CASSSPGTGANYGYTF.

The V call is TRBV28, the J call TRBJ2-7; 8 bases match TRBD2. V lost 3 bases, J lost 7 bases, and 14 bases stayed unmatched. CDR1 is MDHEN and CDR2 is SYDVKM in the germline V gene. CDR3 length equals 16 residues. CDR3 loop: CASSFLRREEGWEQYF. The CDR3 nucleotides read TGTGCCAGCAGTTTCTTACGGCGGGAGGAGGGGTGGGAGCAGTACTTC. Full variable domain (rest looked up from reference TRBV28 and TRBJ2-7): DVKVTQSSRYLVKRTGEKVFLECVQDMDHENMFWYRQDPGLGLRLIYFSYDVKMKEKGDIPEGYSVSREKKERFSLILESASTNQTSMYLCASSFLRREEGWEQYFGPGTRLTVT.

The V and J genes are TRBV27 and TRBJ2-1; tentatively, D is TRBD1 (6 bases). Germline V gene sequence: CDR1 MNHEY, CDR2 SMNVEV (reference sequence). V gave up 1 base and J gave up 9 bases, with 19 bases separating them. The CDR3 contains 16 residues. CDR3 nucleotides: TGTGCCAGCAGTTTATTGGGGACATTGGCGGACTCTGAGCAGTTCTTC. Its translation: CASSLLGTLADSEQFF.

J is TRBJ1-2 and V is TRBV14, with TRBD1 matching over 9 bases. The CDR3 consists of 15 residues. Per germline, CDR1 SGHDN and CDR2 FVKESK. V lost 0 bases to trimming and J lost 8 bases; unmatched junction nucleotides: 7. The CDR3 DNA reads TGTGCCAGCAGCCAAGATCTACAGGGGGCCGACGGCTACACCTTC. It yields the protein CASSQDLQGADGYTF. Complete variable domain (other parts from reference TRBV14 and TRBJ1-2): EAGVTQFPSHSVIEKGQTVTLRCDPISGHDNLYWYRRVMGKEIKFLLHFVKESKQDESGMPNNRFLAERTGGTYSTLKVQPAELEDSGVYFCASSQDLQGADGYTFGSGTRLTVV.

Written as DNA, the CDR3 is TGCAGCGTTGAATGGGCCGGCTTTCTCGACCCGGCGGGGAACACAGATACGCAGTATTTT. Translating it yields CSVEWAGFLDPAGNTDTQYF. The rearrangement links TRBV29-1 to TRBJ2-3, with D perhaps matching TRBD2 (6 bases). The germline V gene has CDR1 SQVTM and CDR2 ANQGSEA. The CDR3 is 20 amino acids. V lost 2 bases, J lost 2 bases, and 29 bases lay in between.

The chain has TRBV5-6 and TRBJ2-5; maybe TRBD2 (5 bases). Germline V gene data show CDR1 as SGHDT and CDR2 as YYEEEE. CDR3 length: 14 amino acids. Deletions cut 0 bases from V and 7 bases from J, with 13 bases between. The CDR3 DNA reads as TGTGCCAGCAGCTTGGGTCTAGCATCCGGGACCCAGTACTTC. It codes for CASSLGLASGTQYF.

The chain employs TRBV6-5 and TRBJ1-3; 11 positions agree with TRBD1. Germline V CDR1 and CDR2: MNHEY, SVGAGI. J gave up 6 bases and V 0 bases, and 4 bases lay outside the gene matches. The CDR3 covers 16 residues. The DNA for the CDR3 is TGTGCCAGCAGTTACTCCGGGGACAGGGGGATAAACACCATATATTTT. Amino acid sequence: CASSYSGDRGINTIYF.

The chain recombines TRBV18 with TRBJ1-3; tentative D call: TRBD1 (6 bases). V was shortened by 0 bases and J by 0 bases, with 12 bases between the two germline ends. Looked up from germline, CDR1 is KGHSH and CDR2 is LQKENI. The CDR3 covers 17 residues. As DNA, the CDR3 is TGTGCCAGCTCACCACCCCAGGGGAGCGGCTCTGGAAACACCATATATTTT. The encoded protein is CASSPPQGSGSGNTIYF. The full variable domain, in which reference TRBV18 and TRBJ1-3 provide the parts outside the CDR3, is NAGVMQNPRHLVRRRGQEARLRCSPMKGHSHVYWYRQLPEEGLKFMVYLQKENIIDESGMPKERFSAEFPKEGPSILRIQQVVRGDSAAYFCASSPPQGSGSGNTIYFGEGSWLTVV.

The chain links TRBV28 to TRBJ2-7; a weak D match, TRBD1 (5 bases). Per the germline V gene, CDR1 is MDHEN and CDR2 is SYDVKM. Trimming stripped 5 bases from V and 2 bases from J, with 19 bases between. This CDR3 has 16 residues. This CDR3 reads CASSIPRQLLTYEQYF. The CDR3 DNA sequence: TGTGCCAGCAGTATTCCTCGACAGCTCCTTACCTACGAGCAGTACTTC.

This clone was counted between two and nine times. Written as DNA, the CDR3 is TGTGCCAGCAGCGTAACAGGGTCGAACACTGAAGCTTTCTTT. Translating it yields CASSVTGSNTEAFF. The V gene is TRBV9, the J gene TRBJ1-1; D is perhaps TRBD1 (6 bases). The CDR3 is 14 amino acids. Germline values: CDR1 SGDLS, CDR2 YYNGEE. V lost 1 base to trimming and J lost 1 base, with 8 bases between them. Full variable domain (rest looked up from reference TRBV9 and TRBJ1-1): DSGVTQTPKHLITATGQRVTLRCSPRSGDLSVYWYQQSLDQGLQFLIQYYNGEERAKGNILERFSAQQFPDLHSELNLSSLELGDSALYFCASSVTGSNTEAFFGQGTRLTVV.

The chain carries TRBV29-1 and TRBJ2-3; TRBD1 matches at 8 bases. Germline V gene sequence: CDR1 SQVTM, CDR2 ANQGSEA. Trimming took 3 bases from V and 4 from J; bases not matched to a gene: 9. The CDR3 sequence is 15 residues long. The DNA of the CDR3 is TGCAGCGTTGAGGGGGGTCTGGACAGGGCAGATACGCAGTATTTT. Its protein is CSVEGGLDRADTQYF.

V gene TRBV28 combines with J gene TRBJ2-7; TRBD2 agrees at 9 bases. The CDR3 covers 16 residues. Germline V lookup: CDR1 MDHEN, CDR2 SYDVKM. V shed 6 bases and J 5 bases; nucleotides not matched to a gene: 14. This CDR3 reads CASSPETGTSSDEQYF. As DNA, the CDR3 is TGTGCCAGCAGCCCCGAAACCGGGACTAGCAGCGACGAGCAGTACTTC.